One T cell receptor (beta chain) is described in this entry. These data belong to a study of CD8+ T cells in alopecia areata. Treatment in this sample: oral pan-JAK inhibitor, 5-10 mg twice daily. RNA extraction and reverse transcription yielded cDNA as sequencing template. Data came from immunoSEQ multiplex PCR; TCRdb stores just in-frame clones and leaves some out. The sample records more than 200,000 clones, over 40% being singletons. The sequenced sample was CD4+ T cells sorted from blood, obtained at approximately week 36, from a patient treated with tofacitinib. This sequence was found in a human donor with alopecia areata.

The CDR3 DNA follows: TGCGCCAGCAGCTCGGGACGTACCTACTACGAGCAGTACTTC. This encodes CASSSGRTYYEQYF. J is TRBJ2-7 and V is TRBV5-1, with D perhaps matching TRBD1 or TRBD2 (5 bases each). Germline V gives CDR1 SGHRS, CDR2 YFSETQ. V gave up 3 bases and J gave up 3 bases, with 13 bases separating them. This CDR3 spans 14 amino acids.